This paragraph covers one TCR beta chain sequence. No cognate antigen has been identified for it. Base-call qualities are not available, and no considerably larger clone is one nucleotide away. This sample is part of a study of cytomegalovirus exposure and HLA in healthy donors (TCRdb year 2017). Study-wide context: An earlier analysis of about 530 of the donors reported 276 Gb of sequence data and around 100 million unique TCR beta sequences obtained from approximately 180 million T cells. A later analysis re-examined previously published TCR beta repertoires from just over 650 donors and added high-resolution HLA genotyping to investigate patterns of TCR occurrence. A handful of DR-DQ haplotypes were handled as single units for association and clustering because linkage in the cohort was strong. In the later analysis, no new phenotypic data were used to find candidate immune exposures; instead, reliance was placed on TCR beta sequences and their occurrence across donors. Roughly 300 gigabases of sequencing data and 91 million or so unique TCR sequences made up an early release that covered approximately 700 HLA-typed donors. Donor age, sex, ethnicity and CMV serostatus were collected together with the repertoire data. Among approximately 370 genotyped donors of the cohort, an average of approximately 240,000 unique TCR beta nucleotide sequences was sequenced per donor, of which about 18% were non-productive. In a later genetic analysis, genome-wide SNP genotypes for 398 of the 666 donors were used, and that subset was treated as a discovery cohort. The number of typed donors differed by locus: roughly 620-640 for A, B, C, DRB1 and DQB1; some 500 for DQA1; around 580 for DPA1; and some 430 for DPB1. The study combined high-throughput TCR immunosequencing, statistical association of individual TCRs with disease status, and machine learning to predict cytomegalovirus infection status. The T cell repertoires of 666 subjects were profiled by immunosequencing and related to cytomegalovirus serostatus. The study aimed to test whether cataloging public T cell receptors could reveal signatures of past pathogen exposure. In an earlier analysis of around 540 of the donors, high-throughput TCR beta sequencing was used to judge whether each TCR beta V gene segment behaved as functional or pseudogenic. HLA typing covered class I and class II loci at four-digit resolution. In addition to the first cohort of approximately 670 subjects, a separate validation cohort of 120 different subjects was used. Every repertoire in the discovery cohort had been generated on one and the same sequencing platform. Of the 398 genotyped donors, approximately 81% were placed in the genetic ancestry cluster associated with self-reported Caucasian donors. Study-wide conclusions, independent of this receptor: In a later analysis, TCR association rates were found to vary across HLA loci, with the most associated TCRs seen for DRB1 alleles and the fewest for HLA-C alleles. The presence/absence analyses assumed that sequencing depth was roughly uniform across donors, and that assumption may not be true. HLA typing was unavailable for some donors at each locus, so association tests used only the typed subset. Correlated functional status among segregating V segments might reflect linkage disequilibrium, but an unknown experimental factor could not be ruled out. A further reported finding was that TCR beta sequences accurately predicted the HLA-A and HLA-B alleles for most subjects in the first cohort. A later analysis found that HLA-associated TCR beta chains were more clonally expanded and had lower generation probabilities than equally common non-associated chains. A total of 150 to 200 TCR beta chains were listed by the study as associated with cytomegalovirus. Some IMGT-functional V segments, including TRBV6-2 and TRBV6-3, could not be told apart with the 87-base-pair reads, so those segments were excluded. In a later analysis, several top co-occurrence clusters were reported to appear linked to parvovirus B19, influenza, CMV and Epstein-Barr virus. Assigning TCR associations to individual alleles was difficult when HLA alleles, especially DR and DQ, strongly co-occurred. In a later analysis, most CMV-associated TCR beta chains were found to appear HLA-restricted, with HLA associations seemingly driven largely by CMV exposure. In vitro tests confirmed that a few of the cytomegalovirus-associated TCR beta chains recognize cytomegalovirus antigens. Specific HLA alleles were associated with roughly 16,000 TCR beta sequences at a false discovery rate of 0.05 in a later analysis. A later genetic analysis associated a missense DCLRE1C variant with V-gene and J-gene trimming of TCR beta chains, and an independent cohort replicated the association. A cluster of highly shared sequence variants was judged likely to be a technical artifact of the sequencing pipeline. For the cohort, immune exposure information was limited to CMV serostatus. This cohort had only TCR beta chains sequenced, and the lack of alpha or paired-chain data limited which features could be detected. Compared with the roughly 700-donor mean, donors in an Asian-associated ancestry cluster had fewer N-insertions in productive TCRs, according to a later genetic analysis. The authors suggested that the approach could potentially be extended to other disease states and immunological phenotypes. The classifier was reported to diagnose cytomegalovirus status with high specificity and sensitivity in both the original and validation cohorts. Across donors, most TCR sequences were observed very rarely, whereas some public TCRs were present in many individuals. Because counts were too low, around 17 rarely observed V segments, including chromosome 9 orphons, were left out of the earlier analysis of a few hundred of the donors. An earlier analysis of around 500 of the donors showed that most TCR beta V segments appeared in productive rearrangements either about 90% or about 30% of the time, which broadly matched IMGT annotations.

Based on the germline V gene, the CDR1 and CDR2 sequences are MDHEN and SYDVKM. CDR3 length: 15 amino acids, cysteine to phenylalanine. The kept DNA is CDR3 alone, 45 bases in frame from the first base. V is pared back by 8 bases and J by 4 bases, with 20 bases lying between the germline termini. The protocol used for the library was the immunoSEQ multiplex PCR assay. The multiplex PCR relied on a mix of 60 forward primers for TCR Vbeta segments and 13 reverse primers for TCR Jbeta segments. The CDR3 region of rearranged TCR beta genes was amplified from genomic DNA with a multiplex PCR assay. Amplified TCR beta libraries were sequenced as 87-base-pair reads on the Illumina HiSeq System. Regarding the original processing steps: A later analysis counted tens of millions of unique TCR beta chains across the 550 to 700 repertoires, and around 9.9 million of these chains were shared by at least two donors. A nearest-neighbor algorithm error-corrected the raw reads and collapsed the reads into unique sequences, merging closely related sequences to remove PCR and sequencing errors. CDR3 sequences were aligned to IMGT reference sequences to assign V, D and J gene segments. For a sequence to be retained, a match of at least six nucleotides to both a V gene segment and a J gene segment was required. A rearrangement counted as productive if the CDR3 had no stop codons and remained in frame with V and J, and every other rearrangement counted as non-productive. Following IMGT convention, CDR3 was defined as the stretch from the second conserved V-encoded cysteine up to the conserved J-encoded phenylalanine. Sequences without an unambiguous match to a single V gene segment were excluded from the earlier analysis of approximately 600 of the donors. An earlier analysis of fewer than 750 of the donors classified V segments as functional when productive rearrangements were above 56.7% and as segregating when the standard deviation between donors was above 5%. To diagnose cytomegalovirus status from the catalog of TCR beta chain sequences, a statistical classification framework was built. In a later analysis, V and J genes were assigned by comparing TCR nucleotide sequences against IMGT/GENE-DB human TR gene sequences. Using the TCRdist pipeline, a later analysis assigned CDR3 sequences along with most-parsimonious VDJ recombination scenarios. In a later analysis, each TCR beta chain was defined by its CDR3 amino acid sequence together with its V-gene family, and reads lacking a unique V-gene family were excluded. In a later analysis, 550 to 650 highly shared, low-generation-probability nucleotide sequences were removed to address suspected cross-contamination and a sequencing artifact. A later analysis calculated a clonal expansion index for each public chain from normalized within-repertoire ranks of inferred template counts. Generation probabilities in a later analysis came from a VDJ recombination model fitted to out-of-frame rearrangements, and those results were checked against IGoR. In a later analysis, TCR-TCR, TCR-HLA and TCR-CMV co-occurrence was scored with hypergeometric tests, and a repertoire-size bias correction was applied to TCR pairs. In a later analysis, false discovery rates were estimated by permuting HLA or CMV assignments 20 times. In a later analysis, co-occurring TCRs were grouped with DBSCAN, and TCRdist sequence similarity was added when clustering was performed within HLA-allele-positive subsets. For co-occurrence clustering, repertoires with fewer than 30,000 or more than 120,000 public chains were excluded, along with five repertoires with anomalous nucleotide sharing. TCRdb carries this immuneACCESS record with in-frame sequences only. Its versions omit some clonotypes, under half of them owing to an unresolved V gene in the studies checked, with the rest unexplained. Clone size and V and J calls were adopted from that table, with D and trimming inferred from the DNA. This sample lists about 140,000 clones; around 75% were detected once. The ten most abundant clones make up less than 3.5% of the sample.

The cohort comprised hundreds of healthy bone marrow donors. Cohort members were all nominally healthy when sampled, although unrecorded immune exposures were likely present. The donor tested CMV seronegative, placing the donor among the 350 to 400 seronegative members of the cohort. Every donor gave a peripheral blood sample, and the peripheral blood mononuclear cells from that sample were used for TCR beta sequencing. The Qiagen DNeasy Blood Extraction Kit was used to extract genomic DNA from the blood cell samples. This receptor chain uses TRBV28 and TRBJ2-5, and perhaps TRBD2 as D gene, on 8 matching bases. The sequencing sample was made of PBMCs. The TCR sequence derives from a young woman in good health and CMV-seronegative. The nucleotide sequence is given as TGTGCCAGCCAGTTCGGGGGGGCAGGGGGAGAGACCCAGTACTTC. The resulting protein is CASQFGGAGGETQYF.